The next 26 T cell receptor beta chains were all read from a single sample in a study of shared clonotypes between healthy human individuals. Profiled with immunoSEQ multiplex PCR; TCRdb holds only in-frame clones, not every one. The table includes fewer than 600,000 clones, 75% to 85% detected once. The sequenced sample was PBMCs. The receptors were gathered from a woman between 40 and 55 years old in good health. Some clones in this sample may be carry-over from other donors' samples.

The chain couples TRBV28 to TRBJ2-7, with D possibly being TRBD1 or TRBD2 (8 bases each). The CDR3 loop spans 20 amino acids. Germline values: CDR1 MDHEN, CDR2 SYDVKM. The germline V and J ends were trimmed by 6 bases and 0 bases, with 30 bases remaining between them. The CDR3 DNA reads as TGTGCCAGCAGCACAGGGGGGCGTTGGGCGGGAGGCTCCAGCTCCTACGAGCAGTACTTC. It specifies CASSTGGRWAGGSSSYEQYF. Full variable domain (rest looked up from reference TRBV28 and TRBJ2-7): DVKVTQSSRYLVKRTGEKVFLECVQDMDHENMFWYRQDPGLGLRLIYFSYDVKMKEKGDIPEGYSVSREKKERFSLILESASTNQTSMYLCASSTGGRWAGGSSSYEQYFGPGTRLTVT.

The V and J genes are TRBV18 and TRBJ2-7; possible D gene TRBD1, 5 bases. Germline V gene lookup returns CDR1 KGHSH and CDR2 LQKENI. V lost 0 bases and J lost 0, with 9 bases in between. This CDR3 spans 15 amino acids. As DNA, the CDR3 is TGTGCCAGCTCACCACCGGGGCCTTACTCCTACGAGCAGTACTTC. It yields the protein CASSPPGPYSYEQYF.

The chain links TRBV4-1 to TRBJ1-1, with D tentatively TRBD1 (6 bases). The germline V gene encodes CDR1 MGHRA and CDR2 YSYEKL. The CDR3 runs 14 residues. The V gene lost 0 bases and the J gene lost 4 bases, with 9 bases spanning the gap. Here the CDR3 DNA reads TGCGCCAGCAGCCAAGACGGGGGCATCACTGAAGCTTTCTTT. It specifies CASSQDGGITEAFF.

The chain has TRBV7-9 and TRBJ2-2; 7 bases are a match to TRBD1. Germline assignment: CDR1 SEHNR and CDR2 FQNEAQ (reference sequence). V gave up 7 bases and J gave up 1 base; unmatched junction bases: 12. The CDR3 totals 17 residues. The CDR3 region has the DNA TGTGCCAGCACCCAGAATCCGGGACAGTGGAACACCGGGGAGCTGTTTTTT. It codes for CASTQNPGQWNTGELFF.

The gene calls are TRBV5-1 and TRBJ1-2; TRBD1 aligns across 8 bases. Germline assignment: CDR1 SGHRS and CDR2 YFSETQ. V was clipped by 0 bases and J by 7 bases; unmatched bases: 5. The CDR3 runs to 14 residues. In DNA, the CDR3 is TGCGCCAGCAGCTTGGGAGGACAGGGCGCTGGCTACACCTTC. Its protein product is CASSLGGQGAGYTF.

The chain links TRBV6-5 to TRBJ2-2; D is possibly TRBD1 (6 bases). Germline V gene sequence: CDR1 MNHEY, CDR2 SVGAGI. The CDR3 is made up of 15 amino acids. Trimming stripped 4 bases from V and 3 bases from J, with 12 bases between. Written as DNA, the CDR3 is TGTGCCAGCAGTTCCACAGGGTTCCACACCGGGGAGCTGTTTTTT. Translating gives CASSSTGFHTGELFF.

The rearrangement joins TRBV18 to TRBJ1-4; 9 nucleotides align to TRBD1. Germline V gene lookup returns CDR1 KGHSH and CDR2 LQKENI. V was pared by 4 bases and J by 8 bases, with 5 bases of the junction left unmatched. This CDR3 has 14 amino acids. CDR3 sequence reads: CASSRDRDEEKLFF. In DNA, the CDR3 is TGTGCCAGCTCACGGGACAGGGACGAGGAAAAACTGTTTTTT. Full variable domain (remainder filled in from reference TRBV18 and TRBJ1-4): NAGVMQNPRHLVRRRGQEARLRCSPMKGHSHVYWYRQLPEEGLKFMVYLQKENIIDESGMPKERFSAEFPKEGPSILRIQQVVRGDSAAYFCASSRDRDEEKLFFGSGTQLSVL.

The V call is TRBV4-3, the J call TRBJ1-4; D is uncertain. Trimming cost V 1 base and J 1 base, with 7 bases left between them. Germline lookup yields CDR1 LGHNA and CDR2 YSLEER. This CDR3 has 15 amino acids. The CDR3 region is CASSQGRGTNEKLFF. The CDR3 DNA reads TGCGCCAGCAGCCAAGGCCGTGGAACTAATGAAAAACTGTTTTTT.

V and J are TRBV7-9 and TRBJ1-2; D unresolved. With 2 bases removed from V and 4 bases from J, the gap between germline ends came to 14 bases. This CDR3 comprises 15 residues. Germline lookup yields CDR1 SEHNR and CDR2 FQNEAQ (reference sequence). The CDR3 DNA reads as TGTGCCAGCAGCTTAAGTCTACAGACAACCTATGGCTACACCTTC. Amino acids: CASSLSLQTTYGYTF.

This clone was counted at least ten times. This rearrangement joins TRBV25-1 to TRBJ2-7; no firm D call. Germline V gene lookup returns CDR1 MGHDK and CDR2 SYGVNS. V was pared by 3 bases and J by 5 bases, with 11 bases between. This CDR3 region has 13 residues. The DNA for the CDR3 is TGTGCCAGCAGTGAGGGAAGCGTCCACGAGCAGTACTTC. It yields the protein CASSEGSVHEQYF.

The chain has TRBV6-1 and TRBJ1-3; a possible D gene is TRBD1 (6 bases). Trimming shortened V by 9 bases and J by 3 bases, and 12 bases separated the two germline ends. CDR1 and CDR2 from the germline V gene are MNHNS and SASEGT. CDR3 length equals 13 residues. CDR3 nucleotide sequence: TGTGCCAGTACCCGGGACAATGGAAACACCATATATTTT. Protein sequence: CASTRDNGNTIYF.

The chain uses TRBV9 and TRBJ2-7; 10 positions match TRBD1. The CDR3 sequence is 16 residues long. Germline CDR1 is SGDLS and CDR2 is YYNGEE. The V segment lost 0 bases and the J segment 3 bases; nucleotides outside the gene matches: 6. The chain's CDR3 is CASSVGDRGASYEQYF. CDR3 sequence (DNA): TGTGCCAGCAGCGTAGGGGACAGGGGCGCGAGCTACGAGCAGTACTTC.

V is TRBV19 and J is TRBJ2-7; D might be TRBD1 (6 bases). This CDR3 contains 14 residues. Germline V gives CDR1 LNHDA, CDR2 SQIVND (reference sequence). V lost 10 bases and J lost 1, with 17 bases in between. The CDR3 here is CATIANRGSYEQYF. In DNA, the CDR3 is TGTGCCACTATTGCCAATAGGGGGTCCTACGAGCAGTACTTC. The full variable domain, in which reference TRBV19 and TRBJ2-7 provide the parts outside the CDR3, is DGGITQSPKYLFRKEGQNVTLSCEQNLNHDAMYWYRQDPGQGLRLIYYSQIVNDFQKGDIAEGYSVSREKKESFPLTVTSAQKNPTAFYLCATIANRGSYEQYFGPGTRLTVT.

V gene TRBV27 combines with J gene TRBJ1-1, with TRBD1 matching 12 bases. V trimming: 5 bases; J trimming: 2 bases; junction bases outside the gene matches: 6. The CDR3 is made up of 16 amino acids. Germline V gene data show CDR1 as MNHEY and CDR2 as SMNVEV (reference sequence). The chain's CDR3 is CASSPQGQGANTEAFF. In DNA form, the CDR3 reads TGTGCCAGCAGTCCTCAGGGACAGGGGGCCAACACTGAAGCTTTCTTT.

On this clone itself: Other DNA sequences in the sample encode the same CDR3. The CDR3 DNA is TGTGCCAGCAGTGACCGGGGGACAACTAATGAAAAACTGTTTTTT. The encoded protein is CASSDRGTTNEKLFF. The genes are TRBV2 and TRBJ1-4, with a possible D match to TRBD1 (5 bases). V was trimmed by 3 bases and J by 0 bases, leaving 8 bases between them. Germline loops: CDR1 SNHLY, CDR2 FYNNEI. CDR3 length: 15 residues.

This clone was counted at least ten times. Other DNA sequences within the sample encode an identical CDR3. The rearrangement links TRBV10-3 to TRBJ1-1; D might be TRBD1 (6 bases). The V gene lost 6 bases and the J gene lost 7 bases, with 9 bases spanning the gap. This CDR3 contains 11 residues. Germline V CDR1 and CDR2: ENHRY, SYGVKD. The CDR3, as DNA: TGTGCCATCAGAGGGACACGTGAAGCTTTCTTT. Translating it yields CAIRGTREAFF.

This clone has only one observation. The rearrangement uses TRBV27 and TRBJ1-5; D is ambiguous. The V gene's germline CDR1 is MNHEY and CDR2 SMNVEV (reference sequence). Trimming removed 6 bases from V and 2 bases from J, with 14 bases in between. The CDR3 runs to 15 residues. CDR3 sequence (DNA): TGTGCCAGCAGGGGTAGGAACGCTGGCAATCAGCCCCAGCATTTT. This gives the protein CASRGRNAGNQPQHF.

The V and J genes are TRBV4-3 and TRBJ2-2; 9 nucleotides match TRBD2. CDR1 and CDR2 from the germline V gene are LGHNA and YSLEER. With V trimmed by 0 bases and J by 2 bases, 1 base remained unmatched. This CDR3 is 16 amino acids long. CDR3 in amino acids: CASSQDSGSNTGELFF. The CDR3, as DNA: TGCGCCAGCAGCCAAGATAGCGGGAGCAACACCGGGGAGCTGTTTTTT.

The rearrangement joins TRBV28 to TRBJ2-1; 7 bases agree with TRBD1. The trim removed 4 bases at V and 6 bases at J, leaving 6 bases unmatched. Per the germline V gene, CDR1 is MDHEN and CDR2 is SYDVKM. The CDR3 loop spans 14 amino acids. Here the CDR3 reads CASSSGTASNEQFF. The CDR3 nucleotides are TGTGCCAGCAGTTCCGGGACAGCATCCAATGAGCAGTTCTTC.

CDR3 nucleotides: TGCGCCAGCAGCCCCTTAGAGGCAGGCCCCTACGAGCAGTACTTC. Translating gives CASSPLEAGPYEQYF. The V call is TRBV4-1, the J call TRBJ2-7, with D hard to call. Looked up from germline, CDR1 is MGHRA and CDR2 is YSYEKL. The ends were cut back, 4 bases at V and 2 bases at J, with 15 bases in the middle. The CDR3 is 15 amino acids.

The rearrangement uses TRBV5-1 and TRBJ2-7; D is ambiguous. V shed 6 bases and J shed 0 bases, with 13 bases lying between them. The germline V gene has CDR1 SGHRS and CDR2 YFSETQ. The CDR3 is made up of 14 amino acids. DNA for the CDR3: TGCGCCAGCACCCCCGACATGATCTCCTACGAGCAGTACTTC. This codes for CASTPDMISYEQYF. The full variable domain, its missing parts supplied by reference TRBV5-1 and TRBJ2-7, is KAGVTQTPRYLIKTRGQQVTLSCSPISGHRSVSWYQQTPGQGLQFLFEYFSETQRNKGNFPGRFSGRQFSNSRSEMNVSTLELGDSALYLCASTPDMISYEQYFGPGTRLTVT.

This clone was recorded once. The chain carries TRBV5-4 and TRBJ1-2; D is possibly TRBD1 (6 bases). The CDR3 spans 14 residues. The V gene's germline CDR1 is SGHNT and CDR2 YYREEE (reference sequence). The V end lost 4 bases, the J end lost 4 bases, and 14 bases lay between the germline ends. This CDR3 is CASSPDRHFYGYTF. The CDR3 nucleotides are TGTGCCAGCAGCCCTGACAGGCACTTCTATGGCTACACCTTC. Filled out from reference TRBV5-4 and TRBJ1-2, the complete variable domain reads ETGVTQSPTHLIKTRGQQVTLRCSSQSGHNTVSWYQQALGQGPQFIFQYYREEENGRGNFPPRFSGLQFPNYSSELNVNALELDDSALYLCASSPDRHFYGYTFGSGTRLTVV.

In this sample, this clone turned up a few times. This CDR3 is also generated by other DNA sequences in the sample. This chain joins TRBV7-2 and TRBJ2-7; TRBD2 might be the D (6 bases). The germline V gene encodes CDR1 SGHTA and CDR2 FQGNSA. The CDR3 is made up of 13 amino acids. V lost 0 bases and J 6 bases, leaving 9 bases between the germline ends. The CDR3 loop reads CASSLAGGVEQYF. In nucleotides, the CDR3 is TGTGCCAGCAGCTTAGCGGGAGGTGTCGAGCAGTACTTC.

The V and J genes are TRBV29-1 and TRBJ2-2, with 7 bases that match TRBD1. This CDR3 contains 13 residues. J was trimmed by 6 bases and V by 7 bases; bases with no gene match: 8. Germline loops: CDR1 SQVTM, CDR2 ANQGSEA. CDR3 in amino acids: CSAETGSAGELFF. In DNA, the CDR3 is TGCAGCGCTGAGACAGGGTCCGCCGGGGAGCTGTTTTTT.

This chain uses TRBV7-9 with TRBJ1-2; D gene ambiguous. This CDR3 comprises 12 residues. V dropped 5 bases and J dropped 4 bases, with 8 bases sitting between them. Looked up from germline, CDR1 is SEHNR and CDR2 is FQNEAQ (reference sequence). CDR3 nucleotide sequence: TGTGCCAGCAGCCCCGGGGTCTATGGCTACACCTTC. As protein: CASSPGVYGYTF.

The chain combines TRBV28 with TRBJ1-1, with a possible D match to TRBD1 (6 bases). From germline, CDR1 is MDHEN and CDR2 SYDVKM. Trimming pared 5 bases from V and 4 bases from J, leaving 17 bases between. The CDR3 consists of 15 residues. CDR3: CASSTYRQDRTEAFF. The DNA for the CDR3 is TGTGCCAGCAGTACCTATCGACAGGACCGCACTGAAGCTTTCTTT.